These T cell receptor beta chains were read from a single sample in a study of technical replicates of blood from a few donors. Measured with immunoSEQ multiplex PCR; TCRdb has only the in-frame clones, and not every one. The data contain about 60,000 clones, more than 85% of them singletons. Specimen: PBMCs. The receptors were sampled from a human donor in good health. Some clones in this sample may be carry-over from other donors' samples. CDR3s include the opening cysteine and the closing phenylalanine or tryptophan. A D gene is named only where the DNA matches it firmly. Clone size appears in some rows only: once, few, many, or a class for an expanded clone.

CDR3 DNA | CDR3 protein | clone size | J gene | V gene | D gene
TGCAGCGTTTTAATCGAGGGATGGGAGCAGTACTTC | CSVLIEGWEQYF | . | TRBJ2-7 | TRBV29-1 | .
TGCGCCAGCAGTGACGGACTAGTTTGGACCGGGGAGCTGTTTTTT | CASSDGLVWTGELFF | . | TRBJ2-2 | TRBV10-2 | TRBD2
TGTGCCAGCAGTGAAAACCAGGATTGGAATGAGCAGTTCTTC | CASSENQDWNEQFF | . | TRBJ2-1 | TRBV2 | .
TGTGCCAGCAGCATTGTGAGGGCCGGGTTCAATGAGCAGTTCTTC | CASSIVRAGFNEQFF | . | TRBJ2-1 | TRBV11-3 | .
TGCAGCGTTGCCAGGGGATTCTACAATGAGCAGTTCTTC | CSVARGFYNEQFF | . | TRBJ2-1 | TRBV29-1 | .
TGCGCCAGCAGCTTGGCCAAGGTGGTCTCCGGGGGGCCGTGGGAGACCCAGTACTTC | CASSLAKVVSGGPWETQYF | . | TRBJ2-5 | TRBV5-1 | .
TGTGCCAGCAGCTTCAGGGGGCTGCAGAGTGAAAAACTGTTTTTT | CASSFRGLQSEKLFF | . | TRBJ1-4 | TRBV11-2 | TRBD1
TGTGCCAGCAGCCAAGAGGAGGGGCGTAACACTGAAGCTTTCTTT | CASSQEEGRNTEAFF | . | TRBJ1-1 | TRBV4-2 | .
TGTGCCATCAGTGGTTCTCGCGGGGGGCGGTTCCATGAGCAGTTCTTC | CAISGSRGGRFHEQFF | . | TRBJ2-1 | TRBV10-3 | TRBD2
TGCAGCGTTGAGATTAGGGGAAAGAGCAATCAGCCCCAGCATTTT | CSVEIRGKSNQPQHF | . | TRBJ1-5 | TRBV29-1 | .
TGTGCCATCCGGGGGGAAATTTACACTGAAGCTTTCTTT | CAIRGEIYTEAFF | . | TRBJ1-1 | TRBV10-3 | .
TGTGCCTGGAGCCAAAGGGACAGGGGAGGTTCACCCCTCCACTTT | CAWSQRDRGGSPLHF | . | TRBJ1-6 | TRBV30 | TRBD1
TGTGCCAGCAGTGAAGGAGAGGTCCTTGGCACAGATACGCAGTATTTT | CASSEGEVLGTDTQYF | once | TRBJ2-3 | TRBV6-1 | .
TGTGCCAGCTCACCGTCAACAGCCTCCTACGAGCAGTACTTC | CASSPSTASYEQYF | . | TRBJ2-7 | TRBV18 | .
TGTGCCAGCAGATCCGGGATGAACTATGGCTACACCTTC | CASRSGMNYGYTF | . | TRBJ1-2 | TRBV7-8 | .
TGCGCCAGCAGCCACGGGACAGGGACTAACTATGGCTACACCTTC | CASSHGTGTNYGYTF | . | TRBJ1-2 | TRBV4-3 | TRBD1